This record covers a single TCR beta chain. Seattle's enrolled individuals joined amid active infection and were then monitored longitudinally. CDR3 length: 15 amino acids. Trimming removed 2 bases at V and 5 bases at J, with 14 bases between. The V gene's germline CDR1 is SGHTA and CDR2 FQGTGA. Authors' processing steps: The authors estimated nucleated cell counts from reference gene primer amplification. Generated by immunoSEQ multiplex PCR, the TCRdb table keeps only in-frame clones and is missing some. That table is the source of V, J and clone size, and D and trimming were worked out from the DNA. The sample has roughly 260,000 clones, more than 90% seen once. The data were taken from a study of blood T cell repertoires in COVID-19. At the level of the study: The United States, Italy and Spain were the sources of the acute and convalescent COVID-19 samples. In each case, the material was cDNA or gDNA derived from T cells, B-cell-depleted T cells, or PBMCs.

The source material was peripheral blood. This chain joins TRBV7-3 and TRBJ2-3, with TRBD2 as a possible D gene (5 bases). This sequence originates from a person aged 18 to 29 with COVID-19, enrolled during active disease. CDR3 sequence: CASSLVPAEGDTQYF. The CDR3 nucleotides read TGTGCCAGCAGCTTAGTGCCCGCCGAGGGAGATACGCAGTATTTT.